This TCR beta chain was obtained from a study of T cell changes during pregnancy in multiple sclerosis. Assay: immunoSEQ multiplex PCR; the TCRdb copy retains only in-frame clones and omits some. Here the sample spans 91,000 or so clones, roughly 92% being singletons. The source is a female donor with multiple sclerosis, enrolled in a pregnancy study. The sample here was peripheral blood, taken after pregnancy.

The CDR3 coding sequence is TGTGCCAGTACGGGCCCCGAACGGGACAGACCCTCTGGGGCCAACGTCCTGACTTTC. This gives the protein CASTGPERDRPSGANVLTF. The chain recombines TRBV19 with TRBJ2-6; TRBD1 agrees at 7 bases. V lost 7 bases, J lost 0 bases, and 15 bases stayed unmatched. The CDR3 runs to 19 residues. Per germline, CDR1 LNHDA and CDR2 SQIVND (reference sequence).